The rows below give T cell receptor beta chains drawn from one sample of a study of CD8 T cells in ankylosing spondylitis. MiXCR, run by TCRdb on the 5' RACE reads, gives a single entry per CDR3 protein. The data contain about 540,000 distinct CDR3 sequences, about 12% of them singletons. Sequences were obtained from blood, either unsorted or a sorted T cell fraction (not recorded which). Receptors were obtained from a male donor with ankylosing spondylitis. Each CDR3 is given without its conserved first and last residue. D genes are given only for firm matches. The size of a clone is reported for some rows only, either as once, few or many, or as a class for expanded clones.

size: few
V: TRBV19
J: TRBJ2-1
length: 12
D: TRBD2
CDR3: ASSMAGAYNEQF

size: few
V: TRBV12-3/TRBV12-4
J: TRBJ2-6
length: 16
D: NA
CDR3: ASSFRGGTYFGANVLT

size: NA
V: TRBV12-3/TRBV12-4
J: TRBJ2-1
length: 15
D: TRBD1
CDR3: ASNPVDGTGGRGEQF

size: few
V: TRBV20-1
J: TRBJ2-2
length: 12
D: NA
CDR3: SARKDSNTGELF

size: NA
V: TRBV24-1
J: TRBJ2-3
length: 14
D: NA
CDR3: ATSDFDRTSTDTQY

size: few
V: TRBV12-3/TRBV12-4
J: TRBJ2-1
length: 15
D: NA
CDR3: ASSLDRRDRLLDEQF

size: NA
V: TRBV24-1
J: TRBJ2-2
length: 12
D: NA
CDR3: ATSGTPFTGELF

size: NA
V: TRBV18
J: TRBJ1-4
length: 14
D: NA
CDR3: ASSPQGGIVGEKLF

size: few
V: TRBV10-2
J: TRBJ2-5
length: 12
D: TRBD2
CDR3: ASSEVAGTETQY

size: few
V: TRBV20-1
J: TRBJ1-5
length: 11
D: TRBD1
CDR3: SARGQGSQPQH

size: few
V: TRBV28
J: TRBJ2-1
length: 16
D: TRBD2
CDR3: ASSPDLQTSGSANEQF

size: few
V: TRBV20-1
J: TRBJ2-1
length: 10
D: NA
CDR3: SARDGALGQF

size: NA
V: TRBV5-1
J: TRBJ2-7
length: 13
D: TRBD2
CDR3: ASSVLAGGSYEQY

size: NA
V: TRBV11-1
J: TRBJ2-1
length: 18
D: NA
CDR3: ASSLLLRRGPSTSLNEQF

size: few
V: TRBV12-3/TRBV12-4
J: TRBJ2-3
length: 12
D: TRBD2
CDR3: ASSLERASGSAD

size: many
V: TRBV12-3/TRBV12-4
J: TRBJ2-5
length: 10
D: NA
CDR3: ASSSNRETQY